This entry features one T cell receptor (beta chain) sequence. Its target is unknown. This entry belongs to a study of shared clonotypes between healthy human individuals. Overall study results and limits: In this cohort, only blood was sampled, and tissue repertoires likely differ.

As processed by the authors: ImmunoSEQ sequences covered only the junction and lacked quality scores; filtering therefore differed. Sequencing used immunoSEQ multiplex PCR; TCRdb keeps in-frame clones, though not all of them. D and trimming come from the DNA, and the V and J calls and clone size come from that table. The data show about 2.4 million clones, roughly 93% seen once. All donors qualified as healthy HIV-negative adults and had experienced no recent acute infections or vaccinations. This CDR3 region has 17 residues. Trimming took 8 bases from V and 5 from J; bases not matched to a gene: 14. Per germline, CDR1 ENHRY and CDR2 SYGVKD.

Material for sequencing was naive CD4+ T cells from PBMCs. This sample's subset: CD45RA+ positively selected. The clonotype comes from a man between 18 and 35 years old in good health. Some clones in this sample may be carry-over from other donors' samples. The J gene is TRBJ2-2, the V gene TRBV10-3, with 10 bases aligning to TRBD1. The chain's CDR3 is CAIAPTGTGVRTGELFF. CDR3 nucleotides: TGTGCCATCGCCCCTACCGGGACAGGGGTCAGAACCGGGGAGCTGTTTTTT.